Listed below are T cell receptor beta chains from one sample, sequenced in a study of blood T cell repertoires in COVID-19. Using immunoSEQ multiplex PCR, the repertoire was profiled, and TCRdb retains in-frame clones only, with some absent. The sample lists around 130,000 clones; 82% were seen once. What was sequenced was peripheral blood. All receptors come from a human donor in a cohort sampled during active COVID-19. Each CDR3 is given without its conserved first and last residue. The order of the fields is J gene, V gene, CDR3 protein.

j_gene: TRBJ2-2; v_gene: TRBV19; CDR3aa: ASSIDRGGSNTGELF
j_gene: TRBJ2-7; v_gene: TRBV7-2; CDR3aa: ASSPTGGIDEQY
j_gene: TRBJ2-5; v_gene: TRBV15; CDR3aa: ATSRDIRETQY
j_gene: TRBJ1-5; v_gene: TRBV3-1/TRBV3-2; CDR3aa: ASSQDPTGGGNQPQH
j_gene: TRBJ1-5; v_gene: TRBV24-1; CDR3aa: ASRQGSNQPQH
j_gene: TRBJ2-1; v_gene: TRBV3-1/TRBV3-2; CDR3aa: ASSQDTGSHNEQF
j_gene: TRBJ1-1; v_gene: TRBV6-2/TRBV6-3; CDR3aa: ASSYGQGNTEAF
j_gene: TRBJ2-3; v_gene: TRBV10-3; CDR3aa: AISESTRGDTQY
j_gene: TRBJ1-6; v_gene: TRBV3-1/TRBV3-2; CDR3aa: ASSQGTTNSPLH
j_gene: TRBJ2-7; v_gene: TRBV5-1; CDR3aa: ASSPTSAYEQY
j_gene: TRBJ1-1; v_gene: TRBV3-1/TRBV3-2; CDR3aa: ASSQDTGFTEAF
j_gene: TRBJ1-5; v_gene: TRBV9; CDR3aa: ASSALDRGQPQH
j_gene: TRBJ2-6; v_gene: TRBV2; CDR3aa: ASSPDRSGANVLT
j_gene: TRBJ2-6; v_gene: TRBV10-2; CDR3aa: ASAQTRSGANVLT
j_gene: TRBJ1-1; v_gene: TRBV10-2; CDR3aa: ASSEIAGSTEAF
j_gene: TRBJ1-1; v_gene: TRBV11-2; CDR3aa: ASSSRTGASGEAF